The clone carrying this T cell receptor (beta chain) has a single count. These data come from a study of blood T cell repertoires in COVID-19. Repertoires were generated with immunoSEQ multiplex PCR, while TCRdb's copy carries only in-frame clones and drops some. The sample includes more than 250,000 clones, roughly nine tenths of them seen just once. V was pared by 3 bases and J by 5 bases, with 5 bases of the junction left unmatched. From germline, CDR1 is LGHNA and CDR2 YNFKEQ. CDR3 length equals 15 residues. The chain carries TRBV4-2 and TRBJ1-4; 8 positions match TRBD1. The TCR sequence derives from a woman in her 30s who had recovered from COVID-19. Sequenced: PBMCs or T cells enriched from blood (not recorded which). Written as DNA, the CDR3 is TGTGCCAGCAGCCACGGGACAGGAGGGAATGAAAAACTGTTTTTT. This gives the protein CASSHGTGGNEKLFF.